Listed below are T cell receptor beta chains from one sample, sequenced in a study of blood T cell repertoires in COVID-19. Profiling relied on immunoSEQ multiplex PCR, and the TCRdb table lists in-frame clones only, not all of them. The profile shows roughly 53,000 clones, about 90% of them singletons. Sequencing was done on a sample of peripheral blood. These receptor sequences come from a woman over 75 with COVID-19, enrolled during active disease. Each CDR3 is given with its conserved first and last residue. D genes are given only for firm matches. Clone size is stated in some rows and not others, as once, few, many or a class when expanded.

CDR3 protein,CDR3 DNA,V gene,CDR3 length,clone size,J gene,D gene
CASSDPDRESYEQYF,TGTGCCAGCAGTGACCCGGACAGGGAGTCCTACGAGCAGTACTTC,TRBV6-1,15,once,TRBJ2-7,TRBD1
CASSPTGTSGRYEQYF,TGTGCCAGCTCACCGACGGGGACTAGCGGGAGGTACGAGCAGTACTTC,TRBV18,16,few,TRBJ2-7,TRBD2
CASSLGAGGETQYF,TGCGCCAGCAGCCTTGGTGCGGGGGGAGAGACCCAGTACTTC,TRBV5-1,14,.,TRBJ2-5,TRBD2
CASSEAGRSTDTQYF,TGTGCCAGCAGTGAAGCGGGGCGGAGCACAGATACGCAGTATTTT,TRBV6-1,15,.,TRBJ2-3,.
CASSPVTVNTEAFF,TGTGCCAGCTCACCAGTAACGGTGAACACTGAAGCTTTCTTT,TRBV18,14,once,TRBJ1-1,.
CARWGTPTQHF,TGTGCCAGATGGGGGACACCGACCCAGCATTTT,TRBV19,11,once,TRBJ1-5,.
CASSSLGGPNYGYTF,TGTGCCAGCAGCTCCCTGGGAGGGCCTAACTATGGCTACACCTTC,TRBV11-2,15,.,TRBJ1-2,.
CASSLPTQGTGMNTEAFF,TGTGCCAGCTCACTCCCCACTCAGGGGACGGGGATGAACACTGAAGCTTTCTTT,TRBV18,18,.,TRBJ1-1,.
CATSATRVGIQYF,TGTGCCACCTCGGCCACCAGGGTGGGCATTCAGTACTTC,TRBV15,13,.,TRBJ2-4,.
CASSPRGLQETQYF,TGTGCCAGCTCACCAAGGGGATTACAAGAGACCCAGTACTTC,TRBV18,14,.,TRBJ2-5,.
CASNWRGGAQYF,TGTGCCAGCAACTGGCGCGGGGGCGCGCAGTATTTT,TRBV5-5,12,.,TRBJ2-3,.
CASRVRGKGEKLFF,TGTGCCAGTAGGGTCCGGGGGAAGGGAGAAAAACTGTTTTTT,TRBV19,14,.,TRBJ1-4,.
CASSFGLAGRFGLIADTQYF,TGCGCCAGCAGCTTTGGGCTAGCGGGACGGTTTGGATTAATCGCAGATACGCAGTATTTT,TRBV5-1,20,once,TRBJ2-3,TRBD2
CASSEYVGATIYF,TGTGCCAGCAGTGAATATGTGGGAGCGACCATATATTTT,TRBV25-1,13,.,TRBJ1-3,.
CASSRAGSNQPQHF,TGTGCCAGTAGTAGGGCAGGGAGCAATCAGCCCCAGCATTTT,TRBV19,14,few,TRBJ1-5,.
CATTTGTYGYTF,TGTGCCACCACGACAGGGACCTATGGCTACACCTTC,TRBV28,12,.,TRBJ1-2,TRBD1
CASRPARDRANGEQYF,TGTGCCAGCAGACCTGCCAGGGACAGGGCCAATGGCGAGCAGTACTTC,TRBV6-2/TRBV6-3,16,.,TRBJ2-7,TRBD1
CASSLDGRAIGELFF,TGCGCCAGCAGCTTAGACGGGAGGGCCATCGGGGAGCTGTTTTTT,TRBV5-1,15,few,TRBJ2-2,TRBD2
CASSYRDKGQPQHF,TGTGCCAGTAGTTACAGGGACAAAGGTCAGCCCCAGCATTTT,TRBV19,14,.,TRBJ1-5,.
CASSLAGGQETQYF,TGTGCCAGCAGCTTAGCGGGGGGGCAAGAGACCCAGTACTTC,TRBV11-3,14,.,TRBJ2-5,TRBD2
CASSDRGGLLGGYTF,TGTGCCAGCAGCGACCGGGGAGGGCTACTAGGTGGCTACACCTTC,TRBV6-5,15,.,TRBJ1-2,.
CASSLGGSGGSSSYEQYF,TGTGCCAGCAGTTTAGGGGGTAGCGGGGGGTCGAGCTCCTACGAGCAGTACTTC,TRBV27,18,.,TRBJ2-7,TRBD2
CASSLTRGWGNTIYF,TGTGCCAGCAGCTTAACCAGGGGCTGGGGAAACACCATATATTTT,TRBV7-6,15,.,TRBJ1-3,.
CATSATGGATEAFF,TGTGCCACCAGTGCTACAGGGGGCGCGACTGAAGCTTTCTTT,TRBV24-1,14,.,TRBJ1-1,TRBD1
CASSFQIADTQYF,TGTGCTAGCAGCTTTCAGATTGCAGATACGCAGTATTTT,TRBV7-7,13,.,TRBJ2-3,.
CASSQDSIGALNTGELFF,TGCGCCAGCAGCCAAGATTCGATAGGGGCGTTGAACACCGGGGAGCTGTTTTTT,TRBV4-1,18,.,TRBJ2-2,.
CATSSWTSGYEQYF,TGTGCCACCAGCAGTTGGACTAGCGGCTACGAGCAGTACTTC,TRBV15,14,.,TRBJ2-7,TRBD2
CASTGGRVYGYTF,TGTGCCAGCACAGGGGGGCGCGTCTATGGCTACACCTTC,TRBV2,13,once,TRBJ1-2,TRBD1
CASSPKDYPTDTQYF,TGTGCCAGCTCACCAAAGGACTATCCCACAGATACGCAGTATTTT,TRBV18,15,.,TRBJ2-3,.
CASSLVGGNQPQHF,TGTGCCAGCAGCTTAGTGGGCGGGAATCAGCCCCAGCATTTT,TRBV7-3,14,.,TRBJ1-5,.
CSASVTGLVAGGNNEQFF,TGCAGTGCTAGTGTTACCGGCCTCGTAGCGGGAGGTAACAATGAGCAGTTCTTC,TRBV20-1,18,.,TRBJ2-1,TRBD2
CASSQSLGSLHF,TGTGCCAGCAGCCAATCCCTCGGTTCCCTCCACTTT,TRBV3-1/TRBV3-2,12,.,TRBJ1-6,.
CASSLDGRPSGNTIYF,TGTGCCAGCAGCTTAGACGGCAGGCCCTCTGGAAACACCATATATTTT,TRBV7-3,16,.,TRBJ1-3,.
CASTPRVYGYTF,TGTGCCAGCACCCCCCGGGTCTATGGCTACACCTTC,TRBV2,12,.,TRBJ1-2,.
CASSFSGGEEETQYF,TGCGCCAGCAGCTTCTCCGGGGGGGAAGAAGAGACCCAGTACTTC,TRBV5-1,15,.,TRBJ2-5,TRBD2
CASSRDRGGRNEKLFF,TGCGCCAGCAGCCGGGACAGGGGAGGGAGGAATGAAAAACTGTTTTTT,TRBV5-1,16,.,TRBJ1-4,TRBD1
CASSQAGRYTGELFF,TGTGCCAGCAGTCAAGCGGGGCGTTACACCGGGGAGCTGTTTTTT,TRBV6-1,15,.,TRBJ2-2,TRBD2
CASSQPGQEVQPQHF,TGTGCCAGCAGCCAGCCGGGACAGGAGGTTCAGCCCCAGCATTTT,TRBV4-2,15,.,TRBJ1-5,TRBD1
CASSLAQGVNEQYF,TGTGCCAGCAGCTTAGCGCAAGGGGTAAACGAGCAGTACTTC,TRBV13,14,.,TRBJ2-7,.
CASSLFLSGANVLTF,TGCGCCAGCAGCTTGTTTCTTTCTGGGGCCAACGTCCTGACTTTC,TRBV5-1,15,.,TRBJ2-6,.